This is a list of T cell receptor beta chains from one sample in a study of blood T cell repertoires in COVID-19. Sequencing was performed with immunoSEQ multiplex PCR; in TCRdb, only in-frame clones are kept and a portion is missing. The sample includes 250,000 or so clones, roughly 80% of them seen just once. The sequencing sample was made of PBMCs or T cells enriched from blood (not recorded which). All receptors derive from a man in his 60s who had recovered from COVID-19. The CDR3 runs from the conserved cysteine through the conserved F or W. D genes are given only for firm matches. Clone size, where shown, is once, few, many, or a class for clones that have expanded.

v_call: TRBV10-3; cdr3_length: 14; clone_size: few; d_call: TRBD2; j_call: TRBJ2-2; cdr3_nt: TGTGCCATCGGGACTACGATGAACACCGGGGAGCTGTTTTTT; cdr3_aa: CAIGTTMNTGELFF
v_call: TRBV27; cdr3_length: 15; clone_size: .; d_call: .; j_call: TRBJ2-3; cdr3_nt: TGTGCCAGCAGTTTAGACCCCTCTAGAACAGATACGCAGTATTTT; cdr3_aa: CASSLDPSRTDTQYF
v_call: TRBV9; cdr3_length: 15; clone_size: once; d_call: TRBD2; j_call: TRBJ2-3; cdr3_nt: TGTGCCAGCAGCGTAGAAGCGGGGGGGCCTTATACGCAGTATTTT; cdr3_aa: CASSVEAGGPYTQYF
v_call: TRBV19; cdr3_length: 14; clone_size: .; d_call: .; j_call: TRBJ1-2; cdr3_nt: TGTGCCAGTAGTATCGCCAGGGCTAACTATGGCTACACCTTC; cdr3_aa: CASSIARANYGYTF
v_call: TRBV5-4; cdr3_length: 14; clone_size: .; d_call: TRBD1; j_call: TRBJ2-2; cdr3_nt: TGTGCCAGGAGGACAGGGACGGACACCGGGGAGCTGTTTTTT; cdr3_aa: CARRTGTDTGELFF
v_call: TRBV24-1; cdr3_length: 13; clone_size: .; d_call: .; j_call: TRBJ2-5; cdr3_nt: TGTGCCACCAGTGTTGGTGGGGCAGAGACCCAGTACTTC; cdr3_aa: CATSVGGAETQYF
v_call: TRBV7-2; cdr3_length: 18; clone_size: .; d_call: .; j_call: TRBJ1-6; cdr3_nt: TGTGCCAGCAAACTCAACGGGGGGCTGAGCTCCTATAATTCACCCCTCCACTTT; cdr3_aa: CASKLNGGLSSYNSPLHF
v_call: TRBV6-5; cdr3_length: 14; clone_size: few; d_call: TRBD1; j_call: TRBJ1-1; cdr3_nt: TGTGCCAGCAGATGGGACAGGGGGCAAACTGAAGCTTTCTTT; cdr3_aa: CASRWDRGQTEAFF
v_call: TRBV2; cdr3_length: 12; clone_size: .; d_call: .; j_call: TRBJ1-2; cdr3_nt: TGTGCCAGCAGAGCAGGGGCAGGTGGCTACACCTTC; cdr3_aa: CASRAGAGGYTF
v_call: TRBV6-5; cdr3_length: 14; clone_size: .; d_call: .; j_call: TRBJ2-2; cdr3_nt: TGTGCCAGCTGCAGGGATGCACACACCGGGGAGCTGTTTTTT; cdr3_aa: CASCRDAHTGELFF
v_call: TRBV19; cdr3_length: 16; clone_size: .; d_call: TRBD1; j_call: TRBJ1-5; cdr3_nt: TGTGCCAGTAGTAATCTAGGGACAGGGTTGAATCAGCCCCAGCATTTT; cdr3_aa: CASSNLGTGLNQPQHF
v_call: TRBV19; cdr3_length: 13; clone_size: .; d_call: TRBD1; j_call: TRBJ2-2; cdr3_nt: TGTGCCAGTAGGGCCAGGGGGCACGGGGAGCTGTTTTTT; cdr3_aa: CASRARGHGELFF
v_call: TRBV21-1; cdr3_length: 16; clone_size: .; d_call: .; j_call: TRBJ2-7; cdr3_nt: TGTGCCAGAAGACCCCCACGGGACAGGTCCTCTTACGAGCAGTACTTC; cdr3_aa: CARRPPRDRSSYEQYF
v_call: TRBV19; cdr3_length: 15; clone_size: once; d_call: TRBD1; j_call: TRBJ1-5; cdr3_nt: TGTGCCAGTAGTACTTCGGGACAGGGAAATCAGCCCCAGCATTTT; cdr3_aa: CASSTSGQGNQPQHF
v_call: TRBV6-5; cdr3_length: 13; clone_size: .; d_call: TRBD1; j_call: TRBJ1-2; cdr3_nt: TGTGCCAGCAGCGACAGGGATAGGACTGGCTACACCTTC; cdr3_aa: CASSDRDRTGYTF
v_call: TRBV19; cdr3_length: 13; clone_size: .; d_call: TRBD1; j_call: TRBJ1-1; cdr3_nt: TGTGCCAGTAGTAGACAGACAGGGATTGAAGCTTTCTTT; cdr3_aa: CASSRQTGIEAFF
v_call: TRBV7-9; cdr3_length: 14; clone_size: .; d_call: .; j_call: TRBJ1-1; cdr3_nt: TGTGCCAGCATCAATACGGGACTCGGGACTGAAGCTTTCTTT; cdr3_aa: CASINTGLGTEAFF
v_call: TRBV6-5; cdr3_length: 15; clone_size: few; d_call: TRBD1; j_call: TRBJ1-3; cdr3_nt: TGTGCCAGCAGCCTTATTAGGGGGCGGGTAAACACCATATATTTT; cdr3_aa: CASSLIRGRVNTIYF
v_call: TRBV12-3/TRBV12-4; cdr3_length: 12; clone_size: .; d_call: .; j_call: TRBJ1-3; cdr3_nt: TGTGCCAGCAGTCGGTCCCCCCTGACCATATATTTT; cdr3_aa: CASSRSPLTIYF
v_call: TRBV7-3; cdr3_length: 14; clone_size: .; d_call: TRBD1; j_call: TRBJ1-2; cdr3_nt: TGTGCCAGCAGCTTAGACCAGGGGGCGGGCGGCTACACCTTC; cdr3_aa: CASSLDQGAGGYTF
v_call: TRBV19; cdr3_length: 14; clone_size: .; d_call: .; j_call: TRBJ2-4; cdr3_nt: TGTGCCAGTAGTATTCGGGAAACTGGGGACATTCAGTACTTC; cdr3_aa: CASSIRETGDIQYF
v_call: TRBV14; cdr3_length: 16; clone_size: few; d_call: .; j_call: TRBJ1-1; cdr3_nt: TGTGCCAGCAGCCAAGATGGGTTTGGAGGGAACACTGAAGCTTTCTTT; cdr3_aa: CASSQDGFGGNTEAFF
v_call: TRBV19; cdr3_length: 14; clone_size: .; d_call: .; j_call: TRBJ2-7; cdr3_nt: TGTGCCAGTAGTCCCACCGGGACACACTACGAGCAGTACTTC; cdr3_aa: CASSPTGTHYEQYF
v_call: TRBV11-3; cdr3_length: 13; clone_size: .; d_call: .; j_call: TRBJ1-3; cdr3_nt: TGTGCCAGCAGCGCGACCAGGGGAAACACCATATATTTT; cdr3_aa: CASSATRGNTIYF
v_call: TRBV7-2; cdr3_length: 14; clone_size: .; d_call: .; j_call: TRBJ2-5; cdr3_nt: TGTGCCAGCAGCTCGGGTTGGCAGAAAGAGACCCAGTACTTC; cdr3_aa: CASSSGWQKETQYF
v_call: TRBV9; cdr3_length: 15; clone_size: .; d_call: TRBD1; j_call: TRBJ2-2; cdr3_nt: TGTGCCAGCAGCGTCAGGGGGCCGAACACCGGGGAGCTGTTTTTT; cdr3_aa: CASSVRGPNTGELFF
v_call: TRBV20-1; cdr3_length: 13; clone_size: once; d_call: .; j_call: TRBJ2-3; cdr3_nt: TGCAGTGCTAGTAGTGGCGGAACAGATACGCAGTATTTT; cdr3_aa: CSASSGGTDTQYF
v_call: TRBV19; cdr3_length: 13; clone_size: .; d_call: .; j_call: TRBJ1-1; cdr3_nt: TGTGCCAGTAGTATGGGGGCCGCACCCGAAGCTTTCTTT; cdr3_aa: CASSMGAAPEAFF
v_call: TRBV6-2/TRBV6-3; cdr3_length: 13; clone_size: .; d_call: .; j_call: TRBJ2-5; cdr3_nt: TGTGCCAGCAGTTCAGGGTATTCGAAGACCCAGTACTTC; cdr3_aa: CASSSGYSKTQYF
v_call: TRBV5-6; cdr3_length: 15; clone_size: .; d_call: .; j_call: TRBJ1-6; cdr3_nt: TGTGCCAGCAGCTTGAGGGAGGTGGAGAATTCACCCCTCCACTTT; cdr3_aa: CASSLREVENSPLHF
v_call: TRBV29-1; cdr3_length: 13; clone_size: .; d_call: .; j_call: TRBJ1-1; cdr3_nt: TGCAGCGTTGAAGTCCAGGGCAGCACTGAAGCTTTCTTT; cdr3_aa: CSVEVQGSTEAFF
v_call: TRBV2; cdr3_length: 12; clone_size: .; d_call: .; j_call: TRBJ1-3; cdr3_nt: TGTGCCAGCAGTGCATCTGGAAACACCATATATTTT; cdr3_aa: CASSASGNTIYF
v_call: TRBV6-5; cdr3_length: 14; clone_size: .; d_call: .; j_call: TRBJ1-2; cdr3_nt: TGTGCCAGCAATGCGGGGGATAGGGTCTATGGCTACACCTTC; cdr3_aa: CASNAGDRVYGYTF
v_call: TRBV11-3; cdr3_length: 14; clone_size: once; d_call: TRBD1; j_call: TRBJ1-2; cdr3_nt: TGTGCCAGCAGCTTTGGGACAGCCTTTTATGGCTACACCTTC; cdr3_aa: CASSFGTAFYGYTF
v_call: TRBV7-9; cdr3_length: 12; clone_size: .; d_call: .; j_call: TRBJ2-2; cdr3_nt: TGTGCCAGCAGCTTTAGGGGAGGGGAGCTGTTTTTT; cdr3_aa: CASSFRGGELFF
v_call: TRBV21-1; cdr3_length: 16; clone_size: .; d_call: .; j_call: TRBJ1-4; cdr3_nt: TGTGCCAGCGGTGCTAAGGGGTTTACAACTAATGAAAAACTGTTTTTT; cdr3_aa: CASGAKGFTTNEKLFF
v_call: TRBV5-1; cdr3_length: 15; clone_size: .; d_call: .; j_call: TRBJ1-5; cdr3_nt: TGCGCCAGCAGCTGGCTGGGGGCCCCCAATCAGCCCCAGCATTTT; cdr3_aa: CASSWLGAPNQPQHF
v_call: TRBV4-3; cdr3_length: 18; clone_size: .; d_call: .; j_call: TRBJ1-2; cdr3_nt: TGCGCCAGCAGCCAAGTCGTTTTGGTTTTCGGGGGACACTATGGCTACACCTTC; cdr3_aa: CASSQVVLVFGGHYGYTF
v_call: TRBV5-6; cdr3_length: 15; clone_size: many; d_call: .; j_call: TRBJ2-7; cdr3_nt: TGTGCCAGCAGCTCAATCACAGGTTTCTCCTACGAGCAGTACTTC; cdr3_aa: CASSSITGFSYEQYF
v_call: TRBV27; cdr3_length: 17; clone_size: .; d_call: TRBD1; j_call: TRBJ1-2; cdr3_nt: TGTGCCAGCAGTTTATCCTCGGCCCGGGACAGGTTCTATGGCTACACCTTC; cdr3_aa: CASSLSSARDRFYGYTF
v_call: TRBV19; cdr3_length: 14; clone_size: once; d_call: TRBD1; j_call: TRBJ1-1; cdr3_nt: TGTGCCAGTAGTATAGATGCAGGGGGCACTGAAGCTTTCTTT; cdr3_aa: CASSIDAGGTEAFF
v_call: TRBV4-3; cdr3_length: 15; clone_size: .; d_call: .; j_call: TRBJ1-6; cdr3_nt: TGCGCCAGCAGCCATGGAAAAAGTGGCGGTTCACCCCTCCACTTT; cdr3_aa: CASSHGKSGGSPLHF
v_call: TRBV4-3; cdr3_length: 17; clone_size: .; d_call: TRBD2; j_call: TRBJ2-3; cdr3_nt: TGCGCCAGCAGCCAAAAGCGGGGGGGCCGGTCTGCGGATACGCAGTATTTT; cdr3_aa: CASSQKRGGRSADTQYF
v_call: TRBV2; cdr3_length: 14; clone_size: .; d_call: .; j_call: TRBJ1-5; cdr3_nt: TGTGCCAGCAGGCTGGGGGGAACGGGTCAGCCCCAGCATTTT; cdr3_aa: CASRLGGTGQPQHF
v_call: TRBV6-5; cdr3_length: 15; clone_size: .; d_call: .; j_call: TRBJ1-5; cdr3_nt: TGTGCCAGCAAGGAAAGGACACGGACAGATCAGCCCCAGCATTTT; cdr3_aa: CASKERTRTDQPQHF
v_call: TRBV18; cdr3_length: 15; clone_size: .; d_call: .; j_call: TRBJ2-2; cdr3_nt: TGTGCCAGCTCACCAATTCAGGGGTTATCCGGGGAGCTGTTTTTT; cdr3_aa: CASSPIQGLSGELFF
v_call: TRBV24-1; cdr3_length: 13; clone_size: .; d_call: .; j_call: TRBJ1-1; cdr3_nt: TGTGCCACCAGTGATCCCGGGAATTCTGAAGCTTTCTTT; cdr3_aa: CATSDPGNSEAFF
v_call: TRBV5-4; cdr3_length: 17; clone_size: .; d_call: TRBD1; j_call: TRBJ1-2; cdr3_nt: TGTGCCAGCAGCTTAAGGGCCACCGGGCCCCGACAGGGGGGCTACACCTTC; cdr3_aa: CASSLRATGPRQGGYTF
v_call: TRBV3-1/TRBV3-2; cdr3_length: 16; clone_size: .; d_call: TRBD1; j_call: TRBJ1-6; cdr3_nt: TGTGCCAGCAGCCAAGTCTGGACAGGGGGCTTCTCACCCCTCCACTTT; cdr3_aa: CASSQVWTGGFSPLHF
v_call: TRBV6-5; cdr3_length: 12; clone_size: .; d_call: .; j_call: TRBJ2-1; cdr3_nt: TGTGCCAGCAGTTCCACTACAAATGAGCAGTTCTTC; cdr3_aa: CASSSTTNEQFF
v_call: TRBV3-1/TRBV3-2; cdr3_length: 14; clone_size: .; d_call: TRBD1; j_call: TRBJ1-5; cdr3_nt: TGTGCCAGCAGCCAGCGGACAGGGGATCAGCCCCAGCATTTT; cdr3_aa: CASSQRTGDQPQHF
v_call: TRBV10-1; cdr3_length: 17; clone_size: .; d_call: .; j_call: TRBJ2-7; cdr3_nt: TGCGCCAGCACAAAAATTACACAGGGCCCAAGCTCCTACGAGCAGTACTTC; cdr3_aa: CASTKITQGPSSYEQYF
v_call: TRBV5-8; cdr3_length: 15; clone_size: .; d_call: TRBD1; j_call: TRBJ2-7; cdr3_nt: TGTGCCAGCAGCTTGGCGGGGACAGAGGCCCTACCGCGGTACTTC; cdr3_aa: CASSLAGTEALPRYF
v_call: TRBV29-1; cdr3_length: 13; clone_size: .; d_call: .; j_call: TRBJ1-1; cdr3_nt: TGCAGCGTAGCATCCGGGGGAAACACTGAAGCTTTCTTT; cdr3_aa: CSVASGGNTEAFF
v_call: TRBV19; cdr3_length: 17; clone_size: .; d_call: .; j_call: TRBJ1-6; cdr3_nt: TGTGCCAGTAGTATAAGGAGCTGGGGCAGGGGAAATTCACCCCTCCACTTT; cdr3_aa: CASSIRSWGRGNSPLHF
v_call: TRBV6-5; cdr3_length: 13; clone_size: .; d_call: .; j_call: TRBJ2-7; cdr3_nt: TGTGCCAGCAGGCGGGACAGCTCCTACGAGCAGTACTTC; cdr3_aa: CASRRDSSYEQYF
v_call: TRBV2; cdr3_length: 12; clone_size: .; d_call: .; j_call: TRBJ1-1; cdr3_nt: TGTGCCAGCTTTACCGGGAACACTGAAGCTTTCTTT; cdr3_aa: CASFTGNTEAFF
v_call: TRBV19; cdr3_length: 18; clone_size: .; d_call: TRBD1; j_call: TRBJ1-1; cdr3_nt: TGTGCCAGTAGTAGTCTCTCCGGACAGGGGCTTAGGAACACTGAAGCTTTCTTT; cdr3_aa: CASSSLSGQGLRNTEAFF
v_call: TRBV6-6; cdr3_length: 14; clone_size: .; d_call: TRBD1; j_call: TRBJ1-5; cdr3_nt: TGTGCCAGCGCAGGGGGTACGGGAAATCAGCCCCAGCATTTT; cdr3_aa: CASAGGTGNQPQHF